The following is a T cell receptor (beta chain) sequence with its context. What it recognizes is unknown. The assay ran at deep level. Libraries were prepared by immunoSEQ multiplex PCR; TCRdb keeps only in-frame clonotypes and omits some of them. The repertoire consists of approximately 2.1 million clones, with approximately 95% occurring once and the leading ten covering under 0.45%. The entry originates in a study of shared clonotypes between healthy human individuals. General observations from the study: Larger estimated richness was generally recorded for naive subsets relative to memory subsets. Clonotype sharing among donors was thought likely to change with sequencing depth. The naive CD4 repertoires of a few donors were compared, and around 5.1% of clonotypes were shared.

The CDR3 contains 13 residues. Sequenced material: naive CD4+ T cells from PBMCs. The subset denotes: CD45RA+ positively selected. The receptor was derived from a man younger than 35 in good health. Some clones in this sample may be carry-over from other donors' samples. The rearrangement joins TRBV21-1 to TRBJ1-3; the D call of TRBD1 is as the table states it, not checked on the DNA. TRBV21-1 counts as a pseudogene. The CDR3 sequence: CASSSRGRNTIYF. The CDR3 DNA follows: TGTGCCAGCAGCAGCAGGGGTAGAAACACCATATATTTT.